The clone carrying this T cell receptor beta chain was counted at least ten times. The data stem from a study of early T cells in non-severe SARS-CoV-2 infection. Looked up from germline, CDR1 is LNHDA and CDR2 is SQIVND (reference sequence). This CDR3 has 13 amino acids. V lost 3 bases and J 4 bases, leaving 7 bases between the germline ends. TCRdb re-called the 5' RACE reads with MiXCR, one entry per CDR3 protein. The sample consists of roughly 34,000 distinct CDR3 sequences, around 7% of them appearing once. This rearrangement joins TRBV19 to TRBJ2-1, with D tentatively TRBD2 (6 bases). This TCR was recovered from an adult who was a healthcare worker with PCR-confirmed SARS-CoV-2 infection or an uninfected control (not recorded which). The sample in question was whole blood, obtained at baseline. CDR3 loop: CASSMGRYNEQFF. Written as DNA, the CDR3 is TGTGCCAGTAGTATGGGGAGGTACAATGAGCAGTTCTTC.